Listed here are 11 T cell receptor beta chains from one sample, sequenced in a study of Ad26.COV2.S vaccination and SARS-CoV-2 variants. Repertoires were generated with immunoSEQ multiplex PCR, while TCRdb's copy carries only in-frame clones and drops some. The sample shows about 350,000 clones, about 89% of them seen only once. Sample treatment: approximately 18 received Ad26.COV2.S at low or high dose, single or two shots; about 5 received placebo; per-sample allocation not given. Sampling was done on day 63 after the first vaccine or placebo injection. This specimen was peripheral blood, taken in a trial of Ad26.COV2.S vaccine versus placebo. The source of these receptors is a person between 18 and 59 years old who received the Ad26.COV2.S COVID-19 vaccine or a placebo.

This clone was recorded only once. The chain is built from TRBV2 and TRBJ2-5, with D tentatively TRBD1 or TRBD2 (5 bases each). Trimming took 10 bases from V and 0 from J, leaving 15 bases between them. CDR3 length: 14 residues. Looked up from germline, CDR1 is SNHLY and CDR2 is FYNNEI. CDR3 bases: TGTGCCACCAACCGGGACCGCTACCAAGAGACCCAGTACTTC. Translated: CATNRDRYQETQYF.

V gene TRBV19 combines with J gene TRBJ2-1; D is undetermined. The CDR3 runs to 15 residues. Trimming shortened V by 3 bases and J by 6 bases, and 15 bases separated the two germline ends. Germline CDR1 reads LNHDA; CDR2 reads SQIVND (reference sequence). In nucleotides, the CDR3 is TGTGCCAGTAGTATTGGGCTGATCCAAGTCAATGAGCAGTTCTTC. Encoded protein: CASSIGLIQVNEQFF.

The table lists this clone with a count of one. The V and J genes are TRBV19 and TRBJ2-1, with D possibly TRBD2 on 6 matching bases. Trimming removed 9 bases from V and 2 bases from J, with 8 bases in between. The CDR3 sequence is 12 residues long. CDR1 and CDR2 (germline): LNHDA, SQIVND (reference sequence). CDR3 residues: CASGSTYNEQFF. CDR3 bases: TGTGCCAGCGGGAGTACCTACAATGAGCAGTTCTTC.

The chain is built from TRBV30 and TRBJ1-5; D not certain. Trimming removed 0 bases at V and 4 bases at J, with 10 bases between. Germline CDR1 is GTSNPN and CDR2 is SVGIG (reference sequence). The CDR3 has 14 amino acids. The DNA of the CDR3 is TGTGCCTGGAGTGTACTGGCAGCTAATCAGCCCCAGCATTTT. It encodes CAWSVLAANQPQHF.

This chain links TRBV5-6 with TRBJ2-4; no clear D. Trimming removed 4 bases from V and 7 bases from J, with 15 bases in between. This CDR3 spans 14 amino acids. Germline values: CDR1 SGHDT, CDR2 YYEEEE. The CDR3 region is CASSRDGDYNIQYF. The CDR3 DNA is TGTGCCAGCAGCAGGGATGGGGATTACAACATTCAGTACTTC. The full variable domain, with the rest looked up from reference TRBV5-6 and TRBJ2-4, is DAGVTQSPTHLIKTRGQQVTLRCSPKSGHDTVSWYQQALGQGPQFIFQYYEEEERQRGNFPDRFSGHQFPNYSSELNVNALLLGDSALYLCASSRDGDYNIQYFGAGTRLSVL.

This chain links TRBV5-1 with TRBJ1-1; D remains ambiguous. V was shortened by 4 bases and J by 2 bases, with 9 bases between the two germline ends. CDR1 is SGHRS, CDR2 YFSETQ, per germline. The CDR3 spans 13 residues. The CDR3 sequence is CASSVDDNTEAFF. The CDR3 region has the DNA TGCGCCAGCAGCGTGGACGATAACACTGAAGCTTTCTTT.

The chain uses TRBV15 and TRBJ2-5; D is possibly TRBD1 (6 bases). In germline, CDR1 is LNHNV, CDR2 YYDKDF (reference sequence). This CDR3 region has 14 residues. Trimming cost V 0 bases and J 5 bases, with 10 bases left between them. The CDR3 spells CATSRDRQGETQYF. In nucleotides, the CDR3 is TGTGCCACCAGCAGAGATCGCCAGGGGGAGACCCAGTACTTC.

The chain has TRBV19 and TRBJ1-4; TRBD1 aligns across 7 bases. Germline assignment: CDR1 LNHDA and CDR2 SQIVND (reference sequence). The CDR3 is 15 amino acids. Trimming removed 5 bases from V and 5 bases from J; junction bases left unmatched: 8. The CDR3 region is CASSSTGTANEKLFF. The CDR3 nucleotides are TGTGCCAGTAGTTCGACCGGGACAGCAAATGAAAAACTGTTTTTT.

The V call is TRBV3-1 (or the pseudogene TRBV3-2), the J call TRBJ2-5, with 9 bases that match TRBD2. The CDR3 spans 17 residues. Germline CDR1 LGHDT, CDR2 YNNKEL (reference sequence). Trimming took 1 base from V and 4 from J; bases not matched to a gene: 10. CDR3 sequence (DNA): TGTGCCAGCAGCCAAGGAGGGATAGCGGGGGTAGGAGAGACCCAGTACTTC. Its translation is CASSQGGIAGVGETQYF.

Written as DNA, the CDR3 is TGTGCCAGCAGGCCCTCTTCGGGCTATGGCTACACCTTC. Its protein product is CASRPSSGYGYTF. V gene TRBV3-1 (or the pseudogene TRBV3-2) combines with J gene TRBJ1-2; no firm D call. Germline CDR1 is LGHDT and CDR2 is YNNKEL (reference sequence). Trimming left V 6 bases short and J 4 bases short, with 12 bases between. This CDR3 is built from 13 residues.

This chain uses TRBV19 with TRBJ1-3; TRBD1 matches at 7 bases. The J segment lost 2 bases and the V segment lost 6 bases, leaving 7 bases of the junction unmatched. Germline V gives CDR1 LNHDA, CDR2 SQIVND (reference sequence). The CDR3 runs to 15 residues. The CDR3 sequence: CASRNPGTAGNTIYF. As DNA, the CDR3 is TGTGCCAGTAGGAATCCCGGGACAGCTGGAAACACCATATATTTT.